This T cell receptor (beta chain) was recorded in a study of OX40 agonist ivuxolimab in advanced cancers. Background on the study: Participants averaged about 60 years of age (range roughly 23 to 79) and were roughly 83% male. Earlier treatment with anti-PD-1, anti-PD-L1 or anti-CTLA-4 was permitted, and about 40% had received some.

Using immunoSEQ multiplex PCR, the repertoire was profiled, and TCRdb retains in-frame clones only, with some absent. The data hold roughly 34,000 clones, with over 85% observed a single time. CDR3 size: 15 residues. The germline V gene has CDR1 LNHDA and CDR2 SQIVND (reference sequence). After removal of 3 bases from V and 3 bases from J, the junction contained 7 bases not matched to a gene. Of note for this clone: Its antigen is undetermined.

Notes on the study in general: Among the lowest peripheral clonal expansion occurred in 0.1-3.0 mg/kg partial responders. The work left the antigen specificity of expanded peripheral T cells undetermined.

The sequencing used CD4+ or CD8+ T cells sorted from blood, collected in a trial of the OX40 agonist ivuxolimab. The receptor was isolated from an adult with an advanced solid tumor such as melanoma, head and neck, liver or kidney cancer. The J gene is TRBJ1-1, the V gene TRBV19; 7 bases are shared with TRBD1. CDR3 nucleotides: TGTGCCAGTAGTATCACGGCAGGGGGTTACACTGAAGCTTTCTTT. Amino acid sequence: CASSITAGGYTEAFF.